This is a list of T cell receptor beta chains from one sample in a study of shared clonotypes between healthy human individuals. Profiling relied on immunoSEQ multiplex PCR, and the TCRdb table lists in-frame clones only, not all of them. The data contain roughly 640,000 clones, less than 98% of them singletons. Material for sequencing was naive CD4+ T cells sorted from blood. These receptors originate from a woman in her 30s in good health. Both conserved end residues are part of each CDR3. Fields, in order: J gene, V gene, D gene, CDR3 DNA, CDR3 protein. The D gene is left open where the match is weak.

j_gene: TRBJ2-5; v_gene: TRBV19; d_gene: NA; CDR3nt: TGTGCCAGTAGTCCTCCGGACAGCCCGTTTAGAGAGACCCAGTACTTC; CDR3aa: CASSPPDSPFRETQYF
j_gene: TRBJ2-3; v_gene: TRBV6-1; d_gene: TRBD1; CDR3nt: TGTGCCAGCAGACCCCAGACAGGGGGTACGCAGTATTTT; CDR3aa: CASRPQTGGTQYF
j_gene: TRBJ2-7; v_gene: TRBV5-1; d_gene: TRBD1; CDR3nt: TGCGCCAGCAGCTGGGGACAGCCCTCCTACGAGCAGTACTTC; CDR3aa: CASSWGQPSYEQYF
j_gene: TRBJ1-6; v_gene: TRBV19; d_gene: NA; CDR3nt: TGTGCCAGTAGACAAACGGGGCCTAAGGTTCCACCCCTCCACTTT; CDR3aa: CASRQTGPKVPPLHF
j_gene: TRBJ2-7; v_gene: TRBV28; d_gene: NA; CDR3nt: TGTGCCAGCAGTTTCCATCCGGGACCTGGGGGCGAGCAGTACTTC; CDR3aa: CASSFHPGPGGEQYF
j_gene: TRBJ2-7; v_gene: TRBV28; d_gene: NA; CDR3nt: TGTGCAACCTCACAGGGTTTTTCCCACGAGCAGTACTTC; CDR3aa: CATSQGFSHEQYF
j_gene: TRBJ2-7; v_gene: TRBV18; d_gene: NA; CDR3nt: TGTGCCAGCTCACCAATCGGCAGGGAGACCCTCAGATCCTACGAGCAGTACTTC; CDR3aa: CASSPIGRETLRSYEQYF
j_gene: TRBJ2-1; v_gene: TRBV5-1; d_gene: TRBD2; CDR3nt: TGCGCCAGCAGCTTGAGTAGCGGGACCTACAATGAGCAGTTCTTC; CDR3aa: CASSLSSGTYNEQFF
j_gene: TRBJ1-1; v_gene: TRBV18; d_gene: NA; CDR3nt: TGTGCCAGCTCACGGGGAATCGACGCGGCACCCGGGACTGAAGCTTTCTTT; CDR3aa: CASSRGIDAAPGTEAFF
j_gene: TRBJ2-2; v_gene: TRBV7-8; d_gene: NA; CDR3nt: TGTGCCAGCAGCTTAGCGCGGTGGGCCGGGGAGCTGTTTTTT; CDR3aa: CASSLARWAGELFF
j_gene: TRBJ1-2; v_gene: TRBV4-1; d_gene: NA; CDR3nt: TGCGCCAGCAGCCAAGGGAGGCAGGGCTTCGGCTATGGCTACACCTTC; CDR3aa: CASSQGRQGFGYGYTF
j_gene: TRBJ1-5; v_gene: TRBV28; d_gene: NA; CDR3nt: TGTGCCAGCAGTTCAGAAGGCAATCAGCCCCAGCATTTT; CDR3aa: CASSSEGNQPQHF
j_gene: TRBJ2-7; v_gene: TRBV6-1; d_gene: NA; CDR3nt: TGTGCCAGCAGTGAACCGACAGTCTACGAGCAGTACTTC; CDR3aa: CASSEPTVYEQYF
j_gene: TRBJ2-7; v_gene: TRBV18; d_gene: TRBD1; CDR3nt: TGTGCCAGCTCACCCGCTCCGGGACAGACCTACGAGCAGTACTTC; CDR3aa: CASSPAPGQTYEQYF
j_gene: TRBJ1-1; v_gene: TRBV5-1; d_gene: NA; CDR3nt: TGCGCCAATAGGAATGAAGCTTTCTTT; CDR3aa: CANRNEAFF
j_gene: TRBJ2-7; v_gene: TRBV4-1; d_gene: TRBD2; CDR3nt: TGCGCCAGCAGCCGACTAGCGGTAGGGCAGGGGCAGACCGAGCAGTACTTC; CDR3aa: CASSRLAVGQGQTEQYF
j_gene: TRBJ2-5; v_gene: TRBV19; d_gene: TRBD2; CDR3nt: TGTGCCAGTAACACCCCCACTGGAGCTAGCGGACTACAAGAGACCCAGTACTTC; CDR3aa: CASNTPTGASGLQETQYF
j_gene: TRBJ1-3; v_gene: TRBV30; d_gene: NA; CDR3nt: TGTGCCTGGAGGACAGGCAGAGAATACACCATATATTTT; CDR3aa: CAWRTGREYTIYF
j_gene: TRBJ1-3; v_gene: TRBV28; d_gene: TRBD1; CDR3nt: TGTGCCAGCAGCATCGGACAGGGTACTGGAAACACCATATATTTT; CDR3aa: CASSIGQGTGNTIYF
j_gene: TRBJ2-1; v_gene: TRBV27; d_gene: NA; CDR3nt: TGTGCCAGCAGTCCCATCAACCGGGTAGGGGAGTTCTTC; CDR3aa: CASSPINRVGEFF